This T cell receptor (beta chain) is drawn from a study of blood T cells in healthy people across ages. Overall study findings and caveats: It was the long-lived donors that had more naive CD4+ cells and higher diversity than aged donors. Estimates based on one million T cells were treated as lower bounds.

Next came a second PCR, run for about 7 to 12 cycles, which used a sample-barcoded 5' primer along with a J-beta primer mix. TCRdb fed the 5' RACE reads into MiXCR, producing one record per CDR3 protein. The sample lists more than 500,000 distinct CDR3 sequences; about 26% were seen once. Comment on this clonotype: What it binds is not known.

V lost 2 bases to trimming and J lost 10 bases, with 20 bases between them. This CDR3 is built from 15 residues. Germline V lookup: CDR1 MNHEY, CDR2 SVGEGT. These data also featured in a second study, about T cells of mothers and their children.

The sequencing input was blood. The J gene is TRBJ2-5, the V gene TRBV6-2 or TRBV6-3; possible D gene TRBD1, 6 bases. The origin of this receptor is a boy aged 2 to 9 in good health. CDR3 bases: TGTGCCAGCAGTTACGAGGCAGGGGCGGAAGGGGGCCAGTACTTC. This sequence encodes CASSYEAGAEGGQYF.